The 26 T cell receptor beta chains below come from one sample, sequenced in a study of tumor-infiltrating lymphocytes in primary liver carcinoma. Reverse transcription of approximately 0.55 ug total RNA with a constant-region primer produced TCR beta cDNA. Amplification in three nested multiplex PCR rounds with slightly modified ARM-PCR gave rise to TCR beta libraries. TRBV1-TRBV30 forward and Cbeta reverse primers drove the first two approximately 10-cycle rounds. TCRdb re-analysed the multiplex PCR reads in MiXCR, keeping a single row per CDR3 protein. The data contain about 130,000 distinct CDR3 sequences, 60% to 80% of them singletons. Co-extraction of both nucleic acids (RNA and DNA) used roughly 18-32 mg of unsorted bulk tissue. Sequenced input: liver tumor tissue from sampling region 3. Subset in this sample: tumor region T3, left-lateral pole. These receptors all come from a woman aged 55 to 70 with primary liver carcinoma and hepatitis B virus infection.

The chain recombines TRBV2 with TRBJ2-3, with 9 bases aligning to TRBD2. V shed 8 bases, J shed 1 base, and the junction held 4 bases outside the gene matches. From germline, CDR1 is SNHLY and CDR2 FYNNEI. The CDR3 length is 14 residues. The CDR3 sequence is CASQAGGGTDTQYF. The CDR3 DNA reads TGTGCCAGCCAAGCGGGAGGTGGCACAGATACGCAGTATTTT.

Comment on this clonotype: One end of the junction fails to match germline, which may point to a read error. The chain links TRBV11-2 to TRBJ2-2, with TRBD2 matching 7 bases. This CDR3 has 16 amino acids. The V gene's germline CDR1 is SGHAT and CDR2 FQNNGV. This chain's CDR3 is CASSFLAVVSTGELFF. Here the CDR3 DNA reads TGTGCCAGCAGCTTCCTAGCGGTAGTGAGCACCGGAGAGCTTTTTTTT.

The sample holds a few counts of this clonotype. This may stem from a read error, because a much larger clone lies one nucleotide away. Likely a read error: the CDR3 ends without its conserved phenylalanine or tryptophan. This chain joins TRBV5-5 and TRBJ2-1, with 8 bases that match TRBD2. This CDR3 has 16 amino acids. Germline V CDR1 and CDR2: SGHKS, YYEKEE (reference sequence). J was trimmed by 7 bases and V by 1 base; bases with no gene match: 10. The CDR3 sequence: CASSLTSGGPSNEQFL. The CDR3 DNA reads TGTGCCAGCAGCTTGACGTCGGGAGGGCCGTCGAATGAGCAGTTCTTA.

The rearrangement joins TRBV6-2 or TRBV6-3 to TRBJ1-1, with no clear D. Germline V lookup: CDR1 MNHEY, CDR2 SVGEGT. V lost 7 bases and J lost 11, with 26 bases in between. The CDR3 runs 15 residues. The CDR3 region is CASNCRGFEACWAFF. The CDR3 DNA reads TGTGCCAGCAACTGTCGAGGATTCGAGGCATGCTGGGCTTTCTTT.

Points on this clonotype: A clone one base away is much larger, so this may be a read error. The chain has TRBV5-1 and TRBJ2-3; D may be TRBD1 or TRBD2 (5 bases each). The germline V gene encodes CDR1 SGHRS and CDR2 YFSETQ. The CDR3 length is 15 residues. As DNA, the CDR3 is TGCGCCAGCAGCTTGGCCACTAGTTTGACAGATACGCAGTGTTTT. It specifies CASSLATSLTDTQCF.

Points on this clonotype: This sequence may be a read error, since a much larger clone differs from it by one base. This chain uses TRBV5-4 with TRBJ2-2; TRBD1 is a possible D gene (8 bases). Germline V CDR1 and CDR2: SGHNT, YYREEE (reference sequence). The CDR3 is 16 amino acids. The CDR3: CANSQGASGYTGELFF. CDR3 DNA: TGTGCCAACAGCCAGGGGGCTAGCGGCTACACCGGGGAGCTGTTTTTT.

The CDR3 region has the DNA TGTGCCAGCAGCTCCCCCACCGGGGCATGGGGCTTTAGCTCCTACAATGAGCAGTTCTTC. Protein product: CASSSPTGAWGFSSYNEQFF. This chain joins TRBV11-1 and TRBJ2-1, with D perhaps assigned TRBD1 or TRBD2 (5 bases each). The CDR3 extends over 20 amino acids. CDR1 SGHAT and CDR2 FQDESV come from the germline V gene (reference sequence). Between the trimmed V and J ends, which lost 4 bases and 0 bases, there was a span of 25 bases.

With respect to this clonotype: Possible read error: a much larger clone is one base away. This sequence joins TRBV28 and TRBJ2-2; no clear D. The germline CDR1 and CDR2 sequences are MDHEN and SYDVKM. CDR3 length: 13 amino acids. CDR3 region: CASRTPNTRELFF. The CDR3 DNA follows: TGTGCCAGCAGGACCCCGAACACCCGGGAGCTGTTTTTT. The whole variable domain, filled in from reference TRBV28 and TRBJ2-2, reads DVKVTQSSRYLVKRTGEKVFLECVQDMDHENMFWYRQDPGLGLRLIYFSYDVKMKEKGDIPEGYSVSREKKERFSLILESASTNQTSMYLCASRTPNTRELFFGEGSRLTVL.

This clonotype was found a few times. The CDR3, as DNA: TGCAGCGTTGGGAGAAGCGGGGGGAACACCGGGGAGCTGTTTTTT. Encoded protein: CSVGRSGGNTGELFF. V usage is TRBV29-1 and J usage is TRBJ2-2, with 8 bases matching TRBD2. The length of the CDR3 is 15 residues. The trim removed 4 bases at V and 1 base at J, leaving 5 bases unmatched. Germline V CDR1 and CDR2: SQVTM, ANQGSEA.

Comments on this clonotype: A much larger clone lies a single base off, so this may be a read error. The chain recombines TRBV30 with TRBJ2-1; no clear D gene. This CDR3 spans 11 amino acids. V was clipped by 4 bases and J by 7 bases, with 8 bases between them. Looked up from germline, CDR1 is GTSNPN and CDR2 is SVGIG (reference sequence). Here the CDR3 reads CAWTGPNEQFF. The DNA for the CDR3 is TGTGCCTGGACTGGGCCTAATGAGCAGTTCTTC.

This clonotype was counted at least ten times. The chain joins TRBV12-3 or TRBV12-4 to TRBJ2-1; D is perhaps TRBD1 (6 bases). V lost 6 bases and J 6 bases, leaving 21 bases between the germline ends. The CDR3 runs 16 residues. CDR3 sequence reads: CASRRLQGVLSNEQFF. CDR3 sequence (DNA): TGTGCCAGCAGACGACTACAGGGAGTATTGTCCAATGAGCAGTTCTTC.

The CDR3 here is CASTGTGALQPQHF. The CDR3 DNA reads as TGTGCCAGCACCGGGACAGGTGCTCTACAGCCCCAGCATTTT. V usage is TRBV28 and J usage is TRBJ1-5; 8 bases are shared with TRBD1. The CDR3 loop spans 14 amino acids. V was pared by 7 bases and J by 7 bases, with 9 bases of the junction left unmatched. Germline assignment: CDR1 MDHEN and CDR2 SYDVKM.

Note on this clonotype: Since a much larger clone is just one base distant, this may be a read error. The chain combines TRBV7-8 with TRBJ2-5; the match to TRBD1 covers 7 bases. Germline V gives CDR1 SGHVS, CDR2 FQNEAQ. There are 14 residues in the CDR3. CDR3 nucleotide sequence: TGTGCCATCAGCTTAGGGGACAGCCAAGAGACCCAGTACTTC. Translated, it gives CAISLGDSQETQYF.

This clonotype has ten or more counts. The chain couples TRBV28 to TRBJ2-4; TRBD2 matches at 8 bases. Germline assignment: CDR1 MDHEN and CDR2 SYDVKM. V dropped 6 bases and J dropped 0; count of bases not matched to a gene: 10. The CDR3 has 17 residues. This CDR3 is CASSQDYSGIAKNIQYF. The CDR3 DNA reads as TGTGCCAGCAGCCAGGATTATAGCGGGATAGCCAAAAACATTCAGTACTTC.

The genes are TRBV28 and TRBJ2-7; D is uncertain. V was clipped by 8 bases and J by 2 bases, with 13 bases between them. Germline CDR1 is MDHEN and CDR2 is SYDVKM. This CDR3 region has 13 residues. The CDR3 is CASGSTATYEQYF. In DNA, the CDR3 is TGTGCCAGCGGTTCAACAGCGACCTACGAGCAGTACTTC.

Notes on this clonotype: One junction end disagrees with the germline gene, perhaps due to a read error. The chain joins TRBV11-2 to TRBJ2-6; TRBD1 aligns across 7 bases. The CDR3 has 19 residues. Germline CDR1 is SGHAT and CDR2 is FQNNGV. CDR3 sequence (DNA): TGTGCCAGCAGGTTAGGGGGCAGGCCCGTTAGCTCTGGGACCAACGTCCTGACTTTC. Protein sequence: CASRLGGRPVSSGTNVLTF.

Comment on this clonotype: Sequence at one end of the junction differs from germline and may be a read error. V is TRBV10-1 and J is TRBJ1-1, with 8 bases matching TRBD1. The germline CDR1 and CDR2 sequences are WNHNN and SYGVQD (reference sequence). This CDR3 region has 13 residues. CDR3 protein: CAGSGQVNAEAFF. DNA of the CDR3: TGCGCCGGCTCGGGACAGGTGAACGCTGAAGCTTTCTTT.

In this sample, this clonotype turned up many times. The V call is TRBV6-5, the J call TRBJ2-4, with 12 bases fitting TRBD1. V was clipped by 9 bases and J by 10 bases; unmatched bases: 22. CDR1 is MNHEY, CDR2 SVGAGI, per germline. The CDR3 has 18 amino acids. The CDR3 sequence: CASHSRSRDRGREGIQYF. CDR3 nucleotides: TGTGCCAGTCACTCAAGATCCCGGGACAGGGGGCGCGAGGGGATTCAGTACTTC.

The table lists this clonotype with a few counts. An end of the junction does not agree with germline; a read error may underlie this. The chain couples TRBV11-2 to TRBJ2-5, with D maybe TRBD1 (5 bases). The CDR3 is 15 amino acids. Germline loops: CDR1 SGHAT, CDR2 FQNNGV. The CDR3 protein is CANSLGLGSQETQYF. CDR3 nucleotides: TGTGCCAACAGTTTGGGGCTGGGATCGCAAGAGACCCAGTACTTT.

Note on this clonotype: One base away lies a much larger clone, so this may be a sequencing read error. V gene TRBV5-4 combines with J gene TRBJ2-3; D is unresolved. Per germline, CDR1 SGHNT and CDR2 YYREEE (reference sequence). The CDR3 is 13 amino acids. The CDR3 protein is CASSEEFTDRQYF. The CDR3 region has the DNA TGTGCCAGCAGCGAGGAATTTACAGATAGGCAGTATTTT.

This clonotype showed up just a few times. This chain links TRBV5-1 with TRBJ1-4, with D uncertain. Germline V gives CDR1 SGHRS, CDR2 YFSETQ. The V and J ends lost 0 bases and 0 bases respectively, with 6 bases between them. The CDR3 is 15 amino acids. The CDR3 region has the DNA TGCGCCAGCAGCTTGGGACACGCAACTAATGAAAAACTGTTTTTT. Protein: CASSLGHATNEKLFF.

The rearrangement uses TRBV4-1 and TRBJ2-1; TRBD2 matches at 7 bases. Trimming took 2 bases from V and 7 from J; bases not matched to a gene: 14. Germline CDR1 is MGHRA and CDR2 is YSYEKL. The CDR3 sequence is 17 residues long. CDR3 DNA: TGCGCCAGCAGCCAATCCAAACTAGCGAGGAATATTAATGAGCAGTTCTTC. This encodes CASSQSKLARNINEQFF.

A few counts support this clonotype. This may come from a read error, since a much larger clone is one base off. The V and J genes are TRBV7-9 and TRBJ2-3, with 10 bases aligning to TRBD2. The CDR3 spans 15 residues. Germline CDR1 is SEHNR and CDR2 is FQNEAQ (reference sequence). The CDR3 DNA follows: TGTGCCAGCAGCCAGGGACTAGCGCCCACAGATAAGCAGTATTTT. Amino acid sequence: CASSQGLAPTDKQYF.

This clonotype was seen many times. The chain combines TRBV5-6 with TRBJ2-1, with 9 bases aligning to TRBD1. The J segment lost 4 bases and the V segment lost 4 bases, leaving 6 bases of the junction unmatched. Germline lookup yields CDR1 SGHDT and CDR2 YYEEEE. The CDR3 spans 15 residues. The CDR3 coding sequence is TGTGCCAGCAGCCACAGGGGGCGACGGTACAATGAGCAGTTCTTC. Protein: CASSHRGRRYNEQFF.

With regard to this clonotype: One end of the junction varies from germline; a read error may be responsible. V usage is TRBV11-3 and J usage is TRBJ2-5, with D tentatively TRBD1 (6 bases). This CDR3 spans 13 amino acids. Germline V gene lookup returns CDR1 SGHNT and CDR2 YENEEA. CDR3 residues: CANSPRGGGTKYF. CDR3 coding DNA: TGTGCCAACAGCCCCAGGGGCGGTGGGACCAAGTACTTC.

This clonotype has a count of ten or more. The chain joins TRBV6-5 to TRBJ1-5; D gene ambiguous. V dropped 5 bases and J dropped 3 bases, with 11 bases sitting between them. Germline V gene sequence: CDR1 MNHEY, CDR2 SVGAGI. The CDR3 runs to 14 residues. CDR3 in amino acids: CASSLGETNQPQHF. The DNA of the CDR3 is TGTGCCAGCAGTCTCGGGGAAACCAATCAGCCCCAGCATTTT.